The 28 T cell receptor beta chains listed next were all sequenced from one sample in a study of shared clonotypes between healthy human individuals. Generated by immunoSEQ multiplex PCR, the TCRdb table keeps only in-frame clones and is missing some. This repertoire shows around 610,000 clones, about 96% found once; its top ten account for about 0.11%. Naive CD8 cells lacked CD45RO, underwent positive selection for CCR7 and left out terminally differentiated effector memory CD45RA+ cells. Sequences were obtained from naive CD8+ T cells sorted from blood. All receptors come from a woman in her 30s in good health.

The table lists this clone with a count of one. The CDR3 region is CASSPFRSGRDSEQYF. DNA for the CDR3: TGTGCCAGCTCACCATTCCGAAGCGGGAGGGACTCCGAGCAGTACTTC. V and J are TRBV18 and TRBJ2-7, with 10 bases aligning to TRBD2. The CDR3 consists of 16 residues. The J segment lost 6 bases and the V segment lost 2 bases, leaving 10 bases of the junction unmatched. Germline V gene sequence: CDR1 KGHSH, CDR2 LQKENI.

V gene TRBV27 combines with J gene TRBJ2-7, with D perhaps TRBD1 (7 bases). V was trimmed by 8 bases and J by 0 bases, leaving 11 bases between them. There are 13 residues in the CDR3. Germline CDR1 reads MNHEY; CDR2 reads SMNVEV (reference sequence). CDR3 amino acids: CASWRDSSYEQYF. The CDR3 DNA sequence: TGTGCCAGCTGGAGGGACAGCTCCTACGAGCAGTACTTC.

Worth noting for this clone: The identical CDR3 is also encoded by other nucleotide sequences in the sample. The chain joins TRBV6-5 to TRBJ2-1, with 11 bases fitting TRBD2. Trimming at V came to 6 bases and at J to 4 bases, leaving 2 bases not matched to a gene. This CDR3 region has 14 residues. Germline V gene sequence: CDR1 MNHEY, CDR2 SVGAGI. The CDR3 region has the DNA TGTGCCAGCAGGGGGACTAGCGGATACAATGAGCAGTTCTTC. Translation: CASRGTSGYNEQFF.

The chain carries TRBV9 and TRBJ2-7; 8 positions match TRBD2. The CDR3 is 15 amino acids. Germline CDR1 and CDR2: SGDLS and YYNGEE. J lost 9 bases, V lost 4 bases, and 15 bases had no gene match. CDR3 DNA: TGTGCCAGCAGCTCAGGACTAGCCGATTCGATCGGGCAGTACTTC. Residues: CASSSGLADSIGQYF.

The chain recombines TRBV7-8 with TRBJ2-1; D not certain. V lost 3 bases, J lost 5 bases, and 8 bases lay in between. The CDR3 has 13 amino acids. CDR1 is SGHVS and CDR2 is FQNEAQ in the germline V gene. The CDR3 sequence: CASSFYPDNEQFF. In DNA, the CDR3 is TGTGCCAGCAGCTTCTACCCCGACAATGAGCAGTTCTTC.

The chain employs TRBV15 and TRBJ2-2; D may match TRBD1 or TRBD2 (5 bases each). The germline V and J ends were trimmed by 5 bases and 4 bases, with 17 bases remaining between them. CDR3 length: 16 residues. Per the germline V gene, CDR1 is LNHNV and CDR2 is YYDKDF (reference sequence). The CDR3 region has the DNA TGTGCCACCAGCTGGGGGAGAGGGGTAGGCACCGGGGAGCTGTTTTTT. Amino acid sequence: CATSWGRGVGTGELFF.

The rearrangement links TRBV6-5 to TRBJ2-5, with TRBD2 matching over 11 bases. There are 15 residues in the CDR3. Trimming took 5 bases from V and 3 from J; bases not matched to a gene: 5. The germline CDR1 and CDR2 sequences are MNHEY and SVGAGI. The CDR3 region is CASSQVAGGKETQYF. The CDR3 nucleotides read TGTGCCAGCAGTCAAGTAGCGGGAGGGAAAGAGACCCAGTACTTC.

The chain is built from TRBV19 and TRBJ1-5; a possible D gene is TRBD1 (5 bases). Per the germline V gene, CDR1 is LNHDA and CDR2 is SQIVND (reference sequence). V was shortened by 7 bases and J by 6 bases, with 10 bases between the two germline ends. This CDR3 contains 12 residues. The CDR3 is CASTMGGQPQHF. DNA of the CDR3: TGTGCCAGTACCATGGGGGGTCAGCCCCAGCATTTT.

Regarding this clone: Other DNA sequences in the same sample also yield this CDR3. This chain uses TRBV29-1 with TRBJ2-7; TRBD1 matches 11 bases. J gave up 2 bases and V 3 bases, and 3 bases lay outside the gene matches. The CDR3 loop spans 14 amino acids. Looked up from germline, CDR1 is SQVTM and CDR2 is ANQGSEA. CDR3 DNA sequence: TGCAGCGTTGAGGGGACAGGGGGACCCTACGAGCAGTACTTC. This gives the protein CSVEGTGGPYEQYF.

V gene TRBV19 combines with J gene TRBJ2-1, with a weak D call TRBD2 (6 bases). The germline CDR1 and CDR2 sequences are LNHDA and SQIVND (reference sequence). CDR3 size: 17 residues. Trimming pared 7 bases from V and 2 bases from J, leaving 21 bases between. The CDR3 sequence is CASKGNRLVGPYNEQFF. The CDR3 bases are TGTGCCAGTAAGGGAAACCGACTAGTAGGCCCCTACAATGAGCAGTTCTTC.

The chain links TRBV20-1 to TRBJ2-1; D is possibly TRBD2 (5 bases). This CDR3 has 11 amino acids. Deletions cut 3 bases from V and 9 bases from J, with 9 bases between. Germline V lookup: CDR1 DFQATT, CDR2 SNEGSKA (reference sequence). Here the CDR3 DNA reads TGCAGTGCTAGGAACAGCGGTGAGCAGTTCTTC. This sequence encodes CSARNSGEQFF.

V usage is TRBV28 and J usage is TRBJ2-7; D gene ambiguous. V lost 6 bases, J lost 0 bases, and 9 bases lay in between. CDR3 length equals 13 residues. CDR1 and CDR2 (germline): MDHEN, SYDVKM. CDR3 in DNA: TGTGCCAGCAGCCCTAGTCTCTCCTACGAGCAGTACTTC. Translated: CASSPSLSYEQYF.

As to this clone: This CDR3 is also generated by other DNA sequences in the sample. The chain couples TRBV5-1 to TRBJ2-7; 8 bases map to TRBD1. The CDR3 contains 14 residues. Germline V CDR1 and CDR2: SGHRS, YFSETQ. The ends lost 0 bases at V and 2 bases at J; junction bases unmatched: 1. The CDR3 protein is CASSLGTGPYEQYF. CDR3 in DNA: TGCGCCAGCAGCTTGGGGACAGGGCCCTACGAGCAGTACTTC.

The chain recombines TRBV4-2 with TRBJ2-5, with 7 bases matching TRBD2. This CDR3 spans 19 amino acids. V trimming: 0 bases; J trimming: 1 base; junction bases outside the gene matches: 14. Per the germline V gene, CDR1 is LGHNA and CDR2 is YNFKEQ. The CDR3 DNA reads TGTGCCAGCAGCCAAGATCACCTAGCGGAGGAAGGTTTCCAAGAGACCCAGTACTTC. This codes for CASSQDHLAEEGFQETQYF.

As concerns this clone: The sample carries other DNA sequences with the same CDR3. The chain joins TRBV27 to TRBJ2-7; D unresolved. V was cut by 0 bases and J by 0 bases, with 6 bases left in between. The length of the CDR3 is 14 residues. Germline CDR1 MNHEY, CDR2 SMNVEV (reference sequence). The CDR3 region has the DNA TGTGCCAGCAGTTTATCCCCCAGCTCCTACGAGCAGTACTTC. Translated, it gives CASSLSPSSYEQYF.

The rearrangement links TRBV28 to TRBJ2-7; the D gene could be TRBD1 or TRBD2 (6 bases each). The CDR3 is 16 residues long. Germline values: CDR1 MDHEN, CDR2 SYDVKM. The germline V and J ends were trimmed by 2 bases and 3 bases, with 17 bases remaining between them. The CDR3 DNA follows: TGTGCCAGCAGTTTAAGGGGGGCGGGGCACAACTACGAGCAGTACTTC. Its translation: CASSLRGAGHNYEQYF.

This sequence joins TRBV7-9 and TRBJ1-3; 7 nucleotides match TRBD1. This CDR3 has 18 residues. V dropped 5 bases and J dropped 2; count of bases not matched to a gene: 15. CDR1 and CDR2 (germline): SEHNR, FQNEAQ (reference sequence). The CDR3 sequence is CASSPSLGGQRPGNTIYF. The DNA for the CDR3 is TGTGCCAGCAGCCCGTCCCTTGGGGGACAGAGGCCTGGAAACACCATATATTTT. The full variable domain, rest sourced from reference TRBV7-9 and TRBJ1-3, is DTGVSQNPRHKITKRGQNVTFRCDPISEHNRLYWYRQTLGQGPEFLTYFQNEAQLEKSRLLSDRFSAERPKGSFSTLEIQRTEQGDSAMYLCASSPSLGGQRPGNTIYFGEGSWLTVV.

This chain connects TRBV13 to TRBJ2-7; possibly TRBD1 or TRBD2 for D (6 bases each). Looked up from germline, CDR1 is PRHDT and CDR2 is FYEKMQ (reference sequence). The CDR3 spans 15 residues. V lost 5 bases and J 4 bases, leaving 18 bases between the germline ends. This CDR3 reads CASSGGTYLPYEQYF. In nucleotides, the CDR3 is TGTGCCAGCAGCGGCGGGACATACCTCCCTTACGAGCAGTACTTC.

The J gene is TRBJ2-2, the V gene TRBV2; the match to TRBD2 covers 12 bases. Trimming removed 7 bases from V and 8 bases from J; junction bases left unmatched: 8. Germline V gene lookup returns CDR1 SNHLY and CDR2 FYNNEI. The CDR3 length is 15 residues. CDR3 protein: CASKLAGGRLGELFF. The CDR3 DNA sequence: TGTGCCAGCAAACTAGCGGGGGGCCGCCTGGGGGAGCTGTTTTTT.

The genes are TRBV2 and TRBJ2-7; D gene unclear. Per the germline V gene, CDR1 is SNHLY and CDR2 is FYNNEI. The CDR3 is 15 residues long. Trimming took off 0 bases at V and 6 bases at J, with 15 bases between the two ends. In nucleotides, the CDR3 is TGTGCCAGCAGTGAAGCGGGTAAAGGGTCGGCCGAGCAGTACTTC. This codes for CASSEAGKGSAEQYF.

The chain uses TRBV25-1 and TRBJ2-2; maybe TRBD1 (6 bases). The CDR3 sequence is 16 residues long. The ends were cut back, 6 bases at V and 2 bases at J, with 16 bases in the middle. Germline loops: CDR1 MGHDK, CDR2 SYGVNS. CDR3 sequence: CASRMGAKRNTGELFF. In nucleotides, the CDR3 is TGTGCCAGCAGGATGGGGGCCAAGCGAAACACCGGGGAGCTGTTTTTT.

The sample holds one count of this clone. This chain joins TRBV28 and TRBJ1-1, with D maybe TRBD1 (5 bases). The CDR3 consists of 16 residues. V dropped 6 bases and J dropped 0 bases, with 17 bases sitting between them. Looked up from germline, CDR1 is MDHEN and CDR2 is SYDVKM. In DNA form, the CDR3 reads TGTGCCAGCAGCCCCGGACAAGGACGTATGAACACTGAAGCTTTCTTT. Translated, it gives CASSPGQGRMNTEAFF.

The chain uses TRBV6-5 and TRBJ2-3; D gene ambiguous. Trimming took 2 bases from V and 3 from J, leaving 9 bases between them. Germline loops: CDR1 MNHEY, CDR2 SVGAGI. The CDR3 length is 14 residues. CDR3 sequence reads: CASSYVAQTDTQYF. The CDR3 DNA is TGTGCCAGCAGTTACGTGGCTCAGACAGATACGCAGTATTTT.

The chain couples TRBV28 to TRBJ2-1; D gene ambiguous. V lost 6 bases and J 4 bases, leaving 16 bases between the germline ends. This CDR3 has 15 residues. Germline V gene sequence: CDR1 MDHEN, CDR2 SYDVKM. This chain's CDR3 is CASSLLTPMYNEQFF. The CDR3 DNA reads TGTGCCAGCAGCCTTCTAACCCCCATGTACAATGAGCAGTTCTTC.

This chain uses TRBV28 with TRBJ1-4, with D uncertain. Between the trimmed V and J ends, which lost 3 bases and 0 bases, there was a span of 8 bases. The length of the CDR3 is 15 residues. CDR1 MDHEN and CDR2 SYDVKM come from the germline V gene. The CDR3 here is CASSFPGTTNEKLFF. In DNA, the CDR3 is TGTGCCAGCAGTTTCCCTGGCACAACTAATGAAAAACTGTTTTTT.

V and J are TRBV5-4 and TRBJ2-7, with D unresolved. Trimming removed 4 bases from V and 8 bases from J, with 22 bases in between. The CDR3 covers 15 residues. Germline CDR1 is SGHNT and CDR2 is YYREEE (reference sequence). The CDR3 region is CASSRKGAPVTKQYF. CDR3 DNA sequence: TGTGCCAGCAGCCGAAAGGGTGCCCCTGTAACCAAGCAGTACTTC.

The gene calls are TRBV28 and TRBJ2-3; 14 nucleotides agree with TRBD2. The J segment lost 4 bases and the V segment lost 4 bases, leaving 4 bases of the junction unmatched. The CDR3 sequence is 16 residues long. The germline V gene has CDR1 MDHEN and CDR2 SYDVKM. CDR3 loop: CASSSRLAGGADTQYF. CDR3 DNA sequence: TGTGCCAGCAGTTCAAGACTAGCGGGAGGGGCAGATACGCAGTATTTT.

CDR3 amino acids: CATSDSYNEQFF. In nucleotides, the CDR3 is TGTGCCACGTCGGACAGCTACAATGAGCAGTTCTTC. The chain recombines TRBV2 with TRBJ2-1; tentative D call: TRBD1 (6 bases). The length of the CDR3 is 12 residues. The V end lost 10 bases, the J end lost 3 bases, and 10 bases lay between the germline ends. Per germline, CDR1 SNHLY and CDR2 FYNNEI.